This is a list of T cell receptor beta chains from one sample in a study of cytomegalovirus exposure and HLA in healthy donors. Data came from immunoSEQ multiplex PCR; TCRdb stores just in-frame clones and leaves some out. The sample consists of around 49,000 clones, 60% to 85% of them appearing once. The sample taken for sequencing was PBMCs. The receptors derive from a man aged 25 to 40 in good health and CMV-seropositive. Each CDR3 is given with its conserved first and last residue. The D gene is left open where the match is weak. Expanded clones get a size class; other rows say once, few or many, or leave the size out.

TRBV7-9	17	TRBJ1-1	-	-	TGTGCCAGCAGCTTAGCCTACGGCCTGAGCCGGGACACTGAAGCTTTCTTT	CASSLAYGLSRDTEAFF
TRBV6-6	15	TRBJ2-7	-	-	TGTGCCAACCCAAGCCCAGGAATAAACGCCTACGAGCAGTACTTC	CANPSPGINAYEQYF
TRBV15	15	TRBJ2-2	-	-	TGTGCCACCAGCAGATCGGACAGGAACACCGGGGAGCTGTTTTTT	CATSRSDRNTGELFF
TRBV5-1	15	TRBJ1-1	-	-	TGCGCCAGCAGCTTGGGAGCCACAGGGAACACTGAAGCTTTCTTT	CASSLGATGNTEAFF
TRBV11-2	14	TRBJ1-2	-	-	TGTGCCATCCCAAGGGGCCCTCTCGGCTATGGCTACACCTTC	CAIPRGPLGYGYTF
TRBV6-1	18	TRBJ2-5	-	-	TGTGCCAGCAGTGCTCACGGGCAAAGGAAAGAGACAGTAGAGACCCAGTACTTC	CASSAHGQRKETVETQYF
TRBV4-1	14	TRBJ2-7	-	-	TGCGCCAGCAGCCAAGGGGGACAAACCTACGAGCAGTACTTC	CASSQGGQTYEQYF
TRBV27	14	TRBJ1-1	-	TRBD1	TGTGCCAGCAGTTCGGCAGGGGGTTACGGGAGAGCTTTCTTT	CASSSAGGYGRAFF
TRBV4-1	13	TRBJ2-7	-	-	TGCGCCAGCAGCCCTTACATTCACTACGAGCAGTACTTC	CASSPYIHYEQYF
TRBV12-2	18	TRBJ1-2	-	-	TGTGCAAGTCGCTTAGCGTCAGGCCAGGACAGCCTATACTATGGCTACACCTTC	CASRLASGQDSLYYGYTF
TRBV5-1	14	TRBJ1-1	few	-	TGCGCCAGCAGCTTGACAGGGCGGAACACTGAAGCTTTCTTT	CASSLTGRNTEAFF
TRBV5-1	12	TRBJ1-3	-	-	TGCGCCAGCACTCGGGTTGGAAACACCATATATTTT	CASTRVGNTIYF
TRBV7-2	15	TRBJ1-1	-	-	TGTGCCAGCAGCCCCCGTCTGGCACAGAACACTGAAGCTTTCTTT	CASSPRLAQNTEAFF
TRBV7-9	15	TRBJ1-6	-	-	TGTGCCAGCAGCTTAGAGGGATTCGGGGGTTCACCCCTCCACTTT	CASSLEGFGGSPLHF
TRBV6-4	14	TRBJ1-2	once	-	TGTGCCAGCAGTGTCTTGTTTGGGGCGAGCGGCTACACCTTC	CASSVLFGASGYTF
TRBV6-5	13	TRBJ1-1	few	-	TGTGCCAGCAGTTTACTCCGGGGCACTGAAGCTTTCTTT	CASSLLRGTEAFF
TRBV28	18	TRBJ2-2	once	TRBD1	TGTGCCAGCAGTTTATTGGGGACAGGGACTACGAACACCGGGGAGCTGTTTTTT	CASSLLGTGTTNTGELFF
TRBV9	12	TRBJ2-2	-	-	TGTGCCAGCAGCGGCGGAGCCGGGGAGCTGTTTTTT	CASSGGAGELFF
TRBV6-4	16	TRBJ2-3	-	TRBD2	TGTGCCAGCAGTTTAGGGACTAGCGGGGGAGAAGATACGCAGTATTTT	CASSLGTSGGEDTQYF
TRBV6-5	14	TRBJ1-6	few	TRBD1	TGTGCCAGCAGTTTTACAGGGGGCGGTTCACCCCTCCACTTT	CASSFTGGGSPLHF
TRBV5-6	18	TRBJ2-1	-	TRBD2	TGTGCCAGCAGCCCACCGGGAGGGGCCCCGAGCTCCTACAATGAGCAGTTCTTC	CASSPPGGAPSSYNEQFF
TRBV19	13	TRBJ1-2	-	TRBD1	TGTGCCAGTAGTGTGACAGGGGACTATGGCTACACCTTC	CASSVTGDYGYTF
TRBV5-1	14	TRBJ2-7	few	-	TGCGCCAGCAGCTTGGATCGCGGGGACTACGAGCAGTACTTC	CASSLDRGDYEQYF
TRBV7-3	16	TRBJ2-5	-	TRBD1	TGTGCCAGCAGTCCGAAGCCAGGGGGCGACCAAGAGACCCAGTACTTC	CASSPKPGGDQETQYF
TRBV6-5	14	TRBJ1-2	-	TRBD1	TGTGCCAGCAGCGCTGGGCCAGGGGGCTATGGCTACACCTTC	CASSAGPGGYGYTF
TRBV7-9	17	TRBJ1-5	-	-	TGTGCCAGCAGCTTAGGGAGGCAAACTTATAGCAATCAGCCCCAGCATTTT	CASSLGRQTYSNQPQHF
TRBV6-6	14	TRBJ2-7	-	-	TGTGCCAGCAGTACCCGGACAGTAACCTACGAGCAGTACTTC	CASSTRTVTYEQYF
TRBV5-1	15	TRBJ2-7	-	TRBD2	TGCGCCAGCAGCTTGGTAGCGGGGGGCACCTACGAGCAGTACTTC	CASSLVAGGTYEQYF
TRBV2	15	TRBJ1-6	-	TRBD1	TGTGCCAGCTGGGACAGGAGCTCCTATAATTCACCCCTCCACTTT	CASWDRSSYNSPLHF
TRBV6-6	15	TRBJ2-1	-	TRBD2	TGTGCCAGCAGTTACACCGGGGGGGTCGCGTATGAGCAGTTCTTC	CASSYTGGVAYEQFF
TRBV30	16	TRBJ2-3	-	-	TGTGCCTGGAGTTTTCTTCGGGGGGCTAGCACAGATACGCAGTATTTT	CAWSFLRGASTDTQYF
TRBV5-4	15	TRBJ1-2	-	-	TGTGCCAGCAGCTTGGCCGGACGGGAGAGCTATGGCTACACCTTC	CASSLAGRESYGYTF
TRBV30	14	TRBJ2-3	-	TRBD2	TGTGCCAGAGGGCGCGGGGGGGAGGCAGATACGCAGTATTTT	CARGRGGEADTQYF
TRBV5-4	15	TRBJ2-1	-	TRBD2	TGTGCCAGCAGCTTGGAAAGCGGGGCGTACAATGAGCAGTTCTTC	CASSLESGAYNEQFF
TRBV6-1	14	TRBJ1-1	-	TRBD1	TGTGCCAGCAGTTCGACAGGGATGGGTACTGAAGCTTTCTTT	CASSSTGMGTEAFF
TRBV29-1	14	TRBJ1-1	-	TRBD1	TGCAGCGTGAGGAGGGGGCATGGGTACACTGAAGCTTTCTTT	CSVRRGHGYTEAFF
TRBV15	14	TRBJ2-1	-	-	TGTGCCACCAGCAGAGGACAGGTCTACAATGAGCAGTTCTTC	CATSRGQVYNEQFF
TRBV30	13	TRBJ1-1	-	TRBD1	TGTGCCTGGAGGGGACAGGGGTGGACTGAAGCTTTCTTT	CAWRGQGWTEAFF
TRBV18	14	TRBJ2-7	-	-	TGTGCCAGCTCCCCAGACAGGAGCTCCTACGAGCAGTACTTC	CASSPDRSSYEQYF
TRBV4-1	19	TRBJ2-1	-	TRBD2	TGCGCCAGCAGCCCGGGGCTAGCGGGGGACCAACGCCAATACAATGAGCAGTTCTTC	CASSPGLAGDQRQYNEQFF
TRBV7-3	14	TRBJ1-1	-	-	TGTGCCAGCAGCCTTACAGGGTTGAACACTGAAGCTTTCTTT	CASSLTGLNTEAFF
TRBV10-3	17	TRBJ1-6	-	-	TGTGCCATCAGTGAGCGGGTCAAAGGGGTTGATAATTCACCCCTCCACTTT	CAISERVKGVDNSPLHF
TRBV7-3	17	TRBJ2-2	-	TRBD2	TGTGCCAGCAGCCCACTAGCGGGGGGGCCTAGGACCGGGGAGCTGTTTTTT	CASSPLAGGPRTGELFF
TRBV27	14	TRBJ2-2	-	-	TGTGCCAGCAGTTCCCCCCGGGGGACCGGGGAGCTGTTTTTT	CASSSPRGTGELFF
TRBV5-1	14	TRBJ2-7	-	TRBD1	TGCGCCAGCAGCTCATGGACAGGGGGAAGCGAGCAGTACTTC	CASSSWTGGSEQYF
TRBV11-3	15	TRBJ2-7	-	-	TGTGCCAGCAGCTTAGATCTGGGGGGGGCGGGCGAGCAGTACTTC	CASSLDLGGAGEQYF
TRBV7-9	16	TRBJ2-7	-	TRBD2	TGTGCCAGCAGCTCGAAACTAGCGGGCTTACACTACGAGCAGTACTTC	CASSSKLAGLHYEQYF
TRBV6-4	14	TRBJ1-1	-	-	TGTGCCAGCAGGCGGGGGAGTTGGAATACTGAAGCTTTCTTT	CASRRGSWNTEAFF
TRBV27	18	TRBJ1-2	-	TRBD1	TGTGCCAGCAGTTTACTTTCTTCCAAAAGGGACAGTCTCTATGGCTACACCTTC	CASSLLSSKRDSLYGYTF
TRBV15	16	TRBJ2-5	once	TRBD1	TGTGCCACCAGCAGCCGGGACAGGGGGCTGGGGGAGACCCAGTACTTC	CATSSRDRGLGETQYF
TRBV2	16	TRBJ2-1	-	TRBD2	TGTGCCAGCATGTCTATTAGCGGGGGGTACTACAATGAGCAGTTCTTC	CASMSISGGYYNEQFF
TRBV7-6	14	TRBJ1-1	once	-	TGTGCCAGCAGCCAGACAGGAACTAACACTGAAGCTTTCTTT	CASSQTGTNTEAFF
TRBV6-1	14	TRBJ2-7	-	-	TGTGCCAGCAGCAGGGGGGCCCCCTCCTACGAGCAGTACTTC	CASSRGAPSYEQYF
TRBV28	12	TRBJ1-1	few	-	TGTGCCAGCAGGGGAGGGGGGACTGAAGCTTTCTTT	CASRGGGTEAFF
TRBV11-2	14	TRBJ2-7	few	-	TGTGCCAGCAGCCAAGACCGGAGCTCCTACGAGCAGTACTTC	CASSQDRSSYEQYF
TRBV4-2	15	TRBJ2-7	few	-	TGTGCCAGCAGCCAAGATCAAGGACTTCGCGACGAGCAGTACTTC	CASSQDQGLRDEQYF
TRBV5-1	17	TRBJ2-5	-	TRBD1	TGCGCCAGCAGCTTTCGTCGCGACAGGGGGCGTCTGGAGACCCAGTACTTC	CASSFRRDRGRLETQYF